What follows are 23 T cell receptor beta chains derived from one specimen sequenced in a study of Tregs in tolerant kidney transplant recipients. Profiled with immunoSEQ multiplex PCR; TCRdb holds only in-frame clones, not every one. The repertoire has 50,000 to 85,000 clones, 80% to 95% of them found once; the top ten carry approximately 11%. Sequencing was performed on CD8+ T cells from blood, taken before the transplant. The receptors were sampled from a human donor who received a combined kidney and bone marrow transplant.

The chain carries TRBV5-4 and TRBJ2-5; TRBD1 aligns across 11 bases. CDR1 is SGHNT, CDR2 YYREEE, per germline (reference sequence). The length of the CDR3 is 18 residues. V shed 4 bases, J shed 1 base, and the junction held 12 bases outside the gene matches. The CDR3: CASSEIGQGAAFQETQYF. The CDR3 DNA sequence: TGTGCCAGCAGCGAAATCGGACAGGGGGCAGCGTTCCAAGAGACCCAGTACTTC.

The chain joins TRBV7-9 to TRBJ2-5; perhaps TRBD1 as D (5 bases). The germline V and J ends were trimmed by 3 bases and 9 bases, with 20 bases remaining between them. CDR3 size: 15 residues. Germline lookup yields CDR1 SEHNR and CDR2 FQNEAQ (reference sequence). CDR3: CASSLVGDPGSAQYF. As DNA, the CDR3 is TGTGCCAGCAGCTTGGTCGGCGACCCAGGGTCAGCCCAGTACTTC.

This sequence joins TRBV30 and TRBJ1-2; D might be TRBD1 (5 bases). This CDR3 is 17 amino acids long. Germline CDR1 GTSNPN, CDR2 SVGIG (reference sequence). Trimming stripped 1 base from V and 4 bases from J, with 22 bases between. CDR3: CAWSGQGWGDFTYGYTF. As DNA, the CDR3 is TGTGCCTGGAGTGGGCAGGGTTGGGGGGACTTTACCTATGGCTACACCTTC.

The chain recombines TRBV4-1 with TRBJ2-1; 10 nucleotides agree with TRBD2. Germline V lookup: CDR1 MGHRA, CDR2 YSYEKL. After removal of 1 base from V and 4 bases from J, the junction contained 1 base not matched to a gene. The CDR3 runs 15 residues. The CDR3 DNA sequence: TGCGCCAGCAGCCAAGTAGCGGGAGGATACAATGAGCAGTTCTTC. Amino acid sequence: CASSQVAGGYNEQFF.

The chain joins TRBV4-2 to TRBJ2-1; no clear D. V lost 1 base to trimming and J lost 6 bases, with 7 bases between them. The CDR3 consists of 13 residues. CDR1 is LGHNA and CDR2 is YNFKEQ in the germline V gene. As DNA, the CDR3 is TGTGCCAGCAGCCAAGGTTTCGGCAATGAGCAGTTCTTC. Translating it yields CASSQGFGNEQFF.

This rearrangement joins TRBV6-1 to TRBJ2-3; 8 bases match TRBD1. V dropped 3 bases and J dropped 6; count of bases not matched to a gene: 8. Germline CDR1 reads MNHNS; CDR2 reads SASEGT. This CDR3 is built from 15 residues. As DNA, the CDR3 is TGTGCCAGCAGTGACAGGGGGCGCCCCGTCGATACGCAGTATTTT. This encodes CASSDRGRPVDTQYF.

This chain links TRBV25-1 with TRBJ1-2; D is undetermined. Per the germline V gene, CDR1 is MGHDK and CDR2 is SYGVNS. V was clipped by 4 bases and J by 1 base, with 4 bases between them. This CDR3 has 12 residues. The CDR3 DNA reads TGTGCCAGCAGTGTTCTTAACTATGGCTACACCTTC. Its translation is CASSVLNYGYTF.

There are a few counts of this clone. V usage is TRBV19 and J usage is TRBJ1-2, with D possibly being TRBD1 (5 bases). The CDR3 sequence is 18 residues long. CDR1 is LNHDA, CDR2 SQIVND, per germline (reference sequence). Trimming cost V 3 bases and J 1 base, with 21 bases left between them. CDR3 amino acids: CASSILHGTGNLNYGYTF. The CDR3 region has the DNA TGTGCCAGTAGTATCCTCCATGGAACAGGCAACCTTAACTATGGCTACACCTTC.

J is TRBJ2-7 and V is TRBV7-6; D perhaps matches TRBD2 (6 bases). This CDR3 has 14 amino acids. CDR1 is SGHVS and CDR2 is FNYEAQ in the germline V gene. V lost 4 bases to trimming and J lost 3 bases, with 13 bases between them. The CDR3: CASSYRDSRYEQYF. The CDR3, as DNA: TGTGCCAGCAGCTACCGGGACTCGCGCTACGAGCAGTACTTC.

The chain has TRBV29-1 and TRBJ2-2; 10 bases align to TRBD1. After removal of 6 bases from V and 6 bases from J, the junction contained 13 bases not matched to a gene. This CDR3 region has 16 residues. Per germline, CDR1 SQVTM and CDR2 ANQGSEA. CDR3 amino acids: CSVSDRGRGGPGELFF. DNA for the CDR3: TGCAGCGTGTCTGACAGGGGGCGAGGAGGACCCGGGGAGCTGTTTTTT.

The V and J genes are TRBV29-1 and TRBJ2-1; no reliable D call. This CDR3 spans 14 amino acids. CDR1 is SQVTM and CDR2 is ANQGSEA in the germline V gene. The V end lost 7 bases, the J end lost 1 base, and 14 bases lay between the germline ends. In DNA, the CDR3 is TGCAGCGCTCGACCGGAGAGGTCCTACAATGAGCAGTTCTTC. Amino acids: CSARPERSYNEQFF.

The V and J genes are TRBV6-8 and TRBJ2-7; TRBD1 might be the D (6 bases). Trimming cost V 6 bases and J 2 bases, with 17 bases left between them. The CDR3 has 15 amino acids. Germline loops: CDR1 MNHGY, CDR2 SAAAGT. The CDR3 reads CASSSNRAAPYEQYF. The CDR3 nucleotides are TGTGCCAGCAGCTCTAACAGGGCTGCCCCCTACGAGCAGTACTTC.

This chain uses TRBV27 with TRBJ2-1; 9 bases match TRBD2. The CDR3 runs to 16 residues. Germline CDR1 MNHEY, CDR2 SMNVEV (reference sequence). The ends lost 3 bases at V and 8 bases at J; junction bases unmatched: 11. CDR3 sequence: CASSFGGGAWGDEQFF. Here the CDR3 DNA reads TGTGCCAGCAGTTTCGGCGGGGGGGCCTGGGGCGATGAGCAGTTCTTC.

The CDR3 DNA follows: TGTGCCAGTAGTATTGGAGGAGGGACCTATGGCTACACCTTC. Protein product: CASSIGGGTYGYTF. The chain carries TRBV19 and TRBJ1-2, with a weak D call TRBD1 (5 bases). Trimming removed 3 bases at V and 4 bases at J, with 12 bases between. This CDR3 region has 14 residues. CDR1 is LNHDA, CDR2 SQIVND, per germline (reference sequence).

V is TRBV7-2 and J is TRBJ2-7, with no clear D. The V end lost 5 bases, the J end lost 2 bases, and 13 bases lay between the germline ends. Germline V gene lookup returns CDR1 SGHTA and CDR2 FQGNSA. There are 14 residues in the CDR3. This CDR3 reads CASSPFHPTYEQYF. CDR3 coding DNA: TGTGCCAGCAGCCCCTTCCACCCTACCTACGAGCAGTACTTC.

The V and J genes are TRBV6-5 and TRBJ2-3, with D maybe TRBD1 (5 bases). This CDR3 region has 14 residues. Trimming removed 1 base at V and 4 bases at J, with 9 bases between. CDR1 and CDR2 from the germline V gene are MNHEY and SVGAGI. In nucleotides, the CDR3 is TGTGCCAGCAGTTACTTTCAGGGATCAGATACGCAGTATTTT. This encodes CASSYFQGSDTQYF.

V usage is TRBV2 and J usage is TRBJ2-2; 10 nucleotides align to TRBD2. V shed 7 bases, J shed 1 base, and the junction held 6 bases outside the gene matches. This CDR3 has 16 residues. Germline loops: CDR1 SNHLY, CDR2 FYNNEI. The CDR3 here is CASIRTSGVNTGELFF. The DNA for the CDR3 is TGTGCCAGCATTCGGACTAGCGGAGTGAACACCGGGGAGCTGTTTTTT.

The chain couples TRBV7-3 to TRBJ1-1; possible D gene TRBD1, 5 bases. Trimming took 5 bases from V and 1 from J, leaving 11 bases between them. This CDR3 has 14 amino acids. Germline CDR1 is SGHTA and CDR2 is FQGTGA. CDR3 in DNA: TGTGCCAGCAGCCATGGGGCAGCGAACACTGAAGCTTTCTTT. Translation gives CASSHGAANTEAFF.

This clone was recorded only once. The rearrangement links TRBV11-2 to TRBJ2-1; 7 bases fit TRBD2. V dropped 3 bases and J dropped 7; count of bases not matched to a gene: 3. The CDR3 has 13 residues. Germline V CDR1 and CDR2: SGHAT, FQNNGV. The CDR3 is CASSFGRANEQFF. DNA for the CDR3: TGTGCCAGCAGCTTTGGGAGGGCTAATGAGCAGTTCTTC.

The V gene is TRBV6-6, the J gene TRBJ2-7, with D possibly being TRBD2 (6 bases). Germline V gene lookup returns CDR1 MNHNY and CDR2 SVGAGI (reference sequence). The CDR3 sequence is 13 residues long. V was shortened by 7 bases and J by 0 bases, with 10 bases between the two germline ends. The CDR3 here is CASNPGLSYEQYF. The CDR3 DNA sequence: TGTGCCAGCAATCCGGGACTCTCCTACGAGCAGTACTTC.

The chain couples TRBV5-6 to TRBJ1-2; 7 bases are shared with TRBD1. The J segment lost 6 bases and the V segment lost 5 bases, leaving 4 bases of the junction unmatched. This CDR3 contains 12 residues. Germline V CDR1 and CDR2: SGHDT, YYEEEE. This CDR3 is CASRSGTDGYTF. The CDR3 DNA reads as TGTGCCAGCAGATCTGGGACAGATGGCTACACCTTC.

In regard to this clone: Different DNA sequences within this sample yield the same CDR3. The chain links TRBV4-1 to TRBJ2-7, with 8 bases aligning to TRBD1. Germline CDR1 MGHRA, CDR2 YSYEKL. This CDR3 contains 15 residues. With 1 base clipped from V and 4 bases from J, the junction kept 6 bases outside the gene matches. CDR3: CASSQARDRRYEQYF. In nucleotides, the CDR3 is TGCGCCAGCAGCCAAGCCCGGGACAGGAGATACGAGCAGTACTTC.

This chain connects TRBV27 to TRBJ2-1; D gene unclear. The CDR3 sequence is 13 residues long. Looked up from germline, CDR1 is MNHEY and CDR2 is SMNVEV (reference sequence). V lost 8 bases to trimming and J lost 3 bases, with 11 bases between them. CDR3 loop: CASLDFVYNEQFF. In DNA form, the CDR3 reads TGTGCCAGCCTAGACTTCGTCTACAATGAGCAGTTCTTC.